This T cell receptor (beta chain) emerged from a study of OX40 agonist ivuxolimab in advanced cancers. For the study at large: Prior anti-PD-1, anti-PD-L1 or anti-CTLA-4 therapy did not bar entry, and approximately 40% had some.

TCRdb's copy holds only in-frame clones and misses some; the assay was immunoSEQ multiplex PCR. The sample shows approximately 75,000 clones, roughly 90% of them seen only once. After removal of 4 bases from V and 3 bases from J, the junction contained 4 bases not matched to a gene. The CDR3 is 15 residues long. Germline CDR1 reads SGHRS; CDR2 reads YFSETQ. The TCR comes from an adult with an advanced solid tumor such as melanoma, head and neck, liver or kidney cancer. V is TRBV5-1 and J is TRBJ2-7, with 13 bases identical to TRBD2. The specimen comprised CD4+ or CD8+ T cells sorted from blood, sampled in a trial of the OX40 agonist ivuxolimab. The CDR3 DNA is TGCGCCAGCAGCGAGGGACTAGCGGGGCGCTACGAGCAGTACTTC. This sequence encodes CASSEGLAGRYEQYF.